What follows are 30 T cell receptor beta chains derived from one specimen sequenced in a study of cytomegalovirus exposure and HLA in healthy donors. PCR used 60 Vbeta primers and 13 Jbeta primers. Sequencing was performed with immunoSEQ multiplex PCR; in TCRdb, only in-frame clones are kept and a portion is missing. The sample lists 70,000 or so clones, roughly 66% occurring once. Sample: PBMCs. Receptors were obtained from a woman aged 50 to 60 in good health and CMV-seronegative.

V gene TRBV19 combines with J gene TRBJ1-5; 8 bases agree with TRBD1. The CDR3 runs 14 residues. Per germline, CDR1 LNHDA and CDR2 SQIVND (reference sequence). V was pared by 7 bases and J by 6 bases, with 8 bases of the junction left unmatched. DNA of the CDR3: TGTGCCAGTACCACCACAGGGGGAGGTCAGCCCCAGCATTTT. It is translated as CASTTTGGGQPQHF. The full variable domain, rest sourced from reference TRBV19 and TRBJ1-5, is DGGITQSPKYLFRKEGQNVTLSCEQNLNHDAMYWYRQDPGQGLRLIYYSQIVNDFQKGDIAEGYSVSREKKESFPLTVTSAQKNPTAFYLCASTTTGGGQPQHFGDGTRLSIL.

This sequence joins TRBV7-6 and TRBJ2-7, with D unresolved. The CDR3 consists of 13 residues. The germline CDR1 and CDR2 sequences are SGHVS and FNYEAQ. The ends were cut back, 5 bases at V and 4 bases at J, with 12 bases in the middle. CDR3 region: CASSRTRVYEQYF. CDR3 coding DNA: TGTGCCAGCAGCCGAACCCGGGTATACGAGCAGTACTTC.

This clone was observed a handful of times. The genes are TRBV7-2 and TRBJ2-5; D is perhaps TRBD2 (5 bases). Germline lookup yields CDR1 SGHTA and CDR2 FQGNSA. V lost 4 bases to trimming and J lost 4 bases, with 13 bases between them. The CDR3 contains 14 residues. The CDR3 DNA sequence: TGTGCCAGCAGCTCCACTTGGAGGTCAGAGACCCAGTACTTC. Amino acid sequence: CASSSTWRSETQYF.

The rearrangement joins TRBV5-8 to TRBJ2-1, with TRBD2 matching over 13 bases. The CDR3 loop spans 15 amino acids. With V trimmed by 2 bases and J by 9 bases, 5 bases remained unmatched. Looked up from germline, CDR1 is SGHTS and CDR2 is YDEGEE. DNA for the CDR3: TGTGCCAGCAGCTTCGGGACTAGCGGGATTGGTGAGCAGTTCTTC. It is translated as CASSFGTSGIGEQFF. Variable domain in full (rest from reference TRBV5-8 and TRBJ2-1): EAGVTQSPTHLIKTRGQQATLRCSPISGHTSVYWYQQALGLGLQFLLWYDEGEERNRGNFPPRFSGRQFPNYSSELNVNALELEDSALYLCASSFGTSGIGEQFFGPGTRLTVL.

The chain carries TRBV19 and TRBJ2-1; D is unclear. The ends were cut back, 2 bases at V and 3 bases at J, with 5 bases in the middle. This CDR3 spans 13 amino acids. CDR1 and CDR2 (germline): LNHDA, SQIVND (reference sequence). CDR3 nucleotide sequence: TGTGCCAGTAGTATAAGCTACTACAATGAGCAGTTCTTC. Its protein is CASSISYYNEQFF.

The CDR3 DNA is TGCGCCAGCAGCTTGGACGGTGCGGGGGACGTGGCTGAAGCTTTCTTT. Amino acid sequence: CASSLDGAGDVAEAFF. The chain joins TRBV5-1 to TRBJ1-1, with D possibly TRBD1 on 5 matching bases. Germline V CDR1 and CDR2: SGHRS, YFSETQ. The CDR3 has 16 amino acids. Trimming shortened V by 0 bases and J by 6 bases, and 18 bases separated the two germline ends. The full variable domain, rest sourced from reference TRBV5-1 and TRBJ1-1, is KAGVTQTPRYLIKTRGQQVTLSCSPISGHRSVSWYQQTPGQGLQFLFEYFSETQRNKGNFPGRFSGRQFSNSRSEMNVSTLELGDSALYLCASSLDGAGDVAEAFFGQGTRLTVV.

The V gene is TRBV5-8, the J gene TRBJ1-2; weak D call: TRBD1 (5 bases). The CDR3 totals 15 residues. CDR1 and CDR2 from the germline V gene are SGHTS and YDEGEE. V lost 1 base to trimming and J lost 5 bases, with 15 bases between them. Written as DNA, the CDR3 is TGTGCCAGCAGCTTGTGGGCAGGAGGGGAATATGGCTACACCTTC. This gives the protein CASSLWAGGEYGYTF.

The rearrangement uses TRBV5-4 and TRBJ1-1; D might be TRBD1 (6 bases). The germline V and J ends were trimmed by 3 bases and 2 bases, with 11 bases remaining between them. The CDR3 sequence is 14 residues long. The germline gives CDR1 SGHNT, CDR2 YYREEE (reference sequence). CDR3 coding DNA: TGTGCCAGCAGCTCTAAGGACAGCAACACTGAAGCTTTCTTT. Its translation is CASSSKDSNTEAFF. Combining the CDR3 with reference TRBV5-4 and TRBJ1-1 gives the whole variable domain ETGVTQSPTHLIKTRGQQVTLRCSSQSGHNTVSWYQQALGQGPQFIFQYYREEENGRGNFPPRFSGLQFPNYSSELNVNALELDDSALYLCASSSKDSNTEAFFGQGTRLTVV.

This clone has a handful of counts. The chain links TRBV4-1 to TRBJ2-5; 8 bases line up with TRBD2. The CDR3 contains 19 residues. The germline V gene encodes CDR1 MGHRA and CDR2 YSYEKL. V gave up 7 bases and J gave up 2 bases; unmatched junction bases: 21. CDR3 loop: CASTRGGSLAGRVQETQYF. CDR3 sequence (DNA): TGCGCCAGCACCCGAGGGGGATCCTTAGCGGGACGGGTTCAAGAGACCCAGTACTTC.

This chain links TRBV29-1 with TRBJ2-1; 10 bases fit TRBD2. Germline assignment: CDR1 SQVTM and CDR2 ANQGSEA. The CDR3 loop spans 14 amino acids. With 4 bases clipped from V and 3 bases from J, the junction kept 3 bases outside the gene matches. The DNA of the CDR3 is TGCAGCGTTGCTAGCGGGAGTATCTACAATGAGCAGTTCTTC. This gives the protein CSVASGSIYNEQFF.

The chain combines TRBV4-3 with TRBJ2-7; D is perhaps TRBD1 (5 bases). CDR3 size: 14 residues. V was pared by 2 bases and J by 0 bases, with 8 bases between. CDR1 is LGHNA, CDR2 YSLEER, per germline. The CDR3 nucleotides are TGCGCCAGCAGCCAACTGACAGCCTCCTACGAGCAGTACTTC. Amino acid sequence: CASSQLTASYEQYF.

On this clone itself: The same CDR3 can be traced to other DNA sequences in this sample. The V gene is TRBV5-1, the J gene TRBJ2-1; 8 nucleotides align to TRBD2. J lost 4 bases, V lost 0 bases, and 3 bases had no gene match. Germline-derived CDR1 and CDR2 are SGHRS and YFSETQ. This CDR3 is built from 15 residues. The CDR3 bases are TGCGCCAGCAGCTTGGGCGGGAGGACGTACAATGAGCAGTTCTTC. Protein: CASSLGGRTYNEQFF. The variable domain in full, with the rest retrieved from reference TRBV5-1 and TRBJ2-1, is KAGVTQTPRYLIKTRGQQVTLSCSPISGHRSVSWYQQTPGQGLQFLFEYFSETQRNKGNFPGRFSGRQFSNSRSEMNVSTLELGDSALYLCASSLGGRTYNEQFFGPGTRLTVL.

V and J are TRBV5-6 and TRBJ2-1; 11 bases map to TRBD2. The CDR3 is 16 residues long. Germline-derived CDR1 and CDR2 are SGHDT and YYEEEE. Losses at the gene ends were 4 bases for V and 11 bases for J; bases not matched to a gene: 14. CDR3 sequence: CASSRDGTSGLRKQFF. The CDR3, as DNA: TGTGCCAGCAGCCGTGATGGGACTAGCGGCCTCAGGAAGCAGTTCTTC.

The chain is built from TRBV5-1 and TRBJ2-5, with 9 bases lining up with TRBD2. V shed 6 bases, J shed 5 bases, and the junction held 14 bases outside the gene matches. This CDR3 comprises 16 residues. Germline CDR1 is SGHRS and CDR2 is YFSETQ. The CDR3 DNA reads as TGCGCCAGCACCAGGAGTAGCGGGAGCGGTTTGGAGACCCAGTACTTC. Encoded protein: CASTRSSGSGLETQYF.

This chain connects TRBV28 to TRBJ1-5; 7 bases line up with TRBD1. The CDR3 runs to 17 residues. Germline V gives CDR1 MDHEN, CDR2 SYDVKM. The trim removed 4 bases at V and 4 bases at J, leaving 13 bases unmatched. The CDR3 sequence: CASSSPWDSLGNQPQHF. The CDR3 nucleotides are TGTGCCAGCAGTTCCCCATGGGACAGCCTGGGAAATCAGCCCCAGCATTTT.

The chain carries TRBV7-8 and TRBJ2-2; the match to TRBD1 covers 9 bases. This CDR3 region has 15 residues. The ends lost 5 bases at V and 4 bases at J; junction bases unmatched: 5. CDR1 SGHVS and CDR2 FQNEAQ come from the germline V gene. CDR3 sequence: CASSLRDRVTGELFF. CDR3 nucleotide sequence: TGTGCCAGCAGCCTACGGGACAGGGTCACCGGGGAGCTGTTTTTT.

V and J are TRBV12-2 and TRBJ2-1; TRBD2 reflects the table's D call only, with no check against the DNA. TRBV12-2 is deemed a pseudogene. The CDR3 is 16 residues long. The CDR3 DNA is TGTGCAAGTCGCTTAGCGGGACTAGCGGAATACAATGAGCAGTTCTTC. Protein: CASRLAGLAEYNEQFF.

The rearrangement links TRBV30 to TRBJ2-2; D might be TRBD1 (5 bases). Trimming took 0 bases from V and 4 from J, leaving 18 bases between them. Germline V gives CDR1 GTSNPN, CDR2 SVGIG (reference sequence). This CDR3 contains 17 residues. The CDR3 reads CAWSVRSWGTSTGELFF. CDR3 coding DNA: TGTGCCTGGAGTGTACGTTCCTGGGGCACGAGCACCGGGGAGCTGTTTTTT.

Comment on this clone: At one end, the junction sequence differs from germline, possibly due to a read error. The chain links TRBV7-7 to TRBJ2-5; the D gene is possibly TRBD2 (6 bases). In germline, CDR1 is SSHAT, CDR2 FNYEAQ (reference sequence). CDR3 size: 14 residues. This CDR3 reads CASSLVTAGETQYF. DNA for the CDR3: TGTGCTAGCAGCTTAGTTACAGCGGGAGAGACCCAGTACTTC.

This chain connects TRBV11-3 to TRBJ2-7; D is possibly TRBD1 (6 bases). V was clipped by 3 bases and J by 3 bases, with 12 bases between them. Germline assignment: CDR1 SGHNT and CDR2 YENEEA. CDR3 size: 14 residues. The CDR3 protein is CASSFPGEYYEQYF. The DNA of the CDR3 is TGTGCCAGCAGCTTCCCAGGGGAATACTACGAGCAGTACTTC.

The chain couples TRBV19 to TRBJ1-2; 8 bases are shared with TRBD1. Germline loops: CDR1 LNHDA, CDR2 SQIVND (reference sequence). Germline trimming cut 6 bases from V and 13 bases from J; bases unmatched to any gene: 7. The CDR3 sequence is 11 residues long. The CDR3 sequence is CASSLGQAFTF. CDR3 nucleotides: TGTGCCAGTAGCCTGGGACAGGCATTCACCTTC.

This chain joins TRBV10-3 and TRBJ2-6, with a possible D match to TRBD1 (5 bases). CDR1 ENHRY and CDR2 SYGVKD come from the germline V gene. Trimming took off 5 bases at V and 0 bases at J, with 20 bases between the two ends. The CDR3 covers 19 residues. CDR3 nucleotides: TGTGCCATCAGTAACCCTTCGACAGAATCTATCTCTGGGGCCAACGTCCTGACTTTC. It encodes CAISNPSTESISGANVLTF.

The V call is TRBV2, the J call TRBJ2-1; TRBD2 aligns across 9 bases. After removal of 6 bases from V and 0 bases from J, the junction contained 3 bases not matched to a gene. Germline values: CDR1 SNHLY, CDR2 FYNNEI. The CDR3 sequence is 15 residues long. The CDR3, as DNA: TGTGCCAGCAGAGCGGGGGGAGGCTCCTACAATGAGCAGTTCTTC. Protein: CASRAGGGSYNEQFF.

The chain employs TRBV10-3 and TRBJ2-3; 7 positions match TRBD2. This CDR3 has 16 residues. The junction had 7 bases not matched to a gene; V was cut back by 2 bases and J by 2 bases. The germline V gene encodes CDR1 ENHRY and CDR2 SYGVKD. CDR3: CAISEVRELPTDTQYF. As DNA, the CDR3 is TGTGCCATCAGTGAGGTGCGGGAGCTCCCCACAGATACGCAGTATTTT.

This clone was picked up a small number of times. The V call is TRBV6-5, the J call TRBJ2-3, with 7 nucleotides matching TRBD2. V lost 10 bases to trimming and J lost 2 bases; unmatched junction nucleotides: 6. CDR3 length: 13 amino acids. The germline V gene has CDR1 MNHEY and CDR2 SVGAGI. CDR3 nucleotides: TGTGCCACCCTTAGCGGGTCCACAGATACGCAGTATTTT. Its protein product is CATLSGSTDTQYF.

The chain is built from TRBV4-3 and TRBJ2-1; 8 nucleotides align to TRBD1. CDR3 length equals 15 residues. Germline CDR1 and CDR2: LGHNA and YSLEER. J was trimmed by 4 bases and V by 6 bases; bases with no gene match: 8. For the CDR3, the DNA is TGCGCCAGCAGTGCGGACAGGGACTTTTACAATGAGCAGTTCTTC. It specifies CASSADRDFYNEQFF.

The chain couples TRBV7-2 to TRBJ1-1, with D perhaps matching TRBD1 (6 bases). Germline values: CDR1 SGHTA, CDR2 FQGNSA. The V and J ends lost 8 bases and 6 bases respectively, with 16 bases between them. The CDR3 has 13 residues. The CDR3 protein is CASAWGGWPEAFF. As DNA, the CDR3 is TGTGCCAGCGCGTGGGGGGGCTGGCCTGAAGCTTTCTTT.

The V call is TRBV7-2, the J call TRBJ1-1; unclear D gene. V lost 1 base and J lost 5, with 8 bases in between. Looked up from germline, CDR1 is SGHTA and CDR2 is FQGNSA. The CDR3 has 13 amino acids. DNA of the CDR3: TGTGCCAGCAGCTTAGACAGCGGGACTGAAGCTTTCTTT. It is translated as CASSLDSGTEAFF.

In DNA form, the CDR3 reads TGTGCCAGCAGCCGACAGGACCGGTCGGACGAGCAGTACTTC. This codes for CASSRQDRSDEQYF. The chain combines TRBV11-2 with TRBJ2-7, with D possibly being TRBD1 (6 bases). Germline assignment: CDR1 SGHAT and CDR2 FQNNGV. The CDR3 sequence is 14 residues long. The V gene lost 5 bases and the J gene lost 5 bases, with 16 bases spanning the gap.

This sequence joins TRBV4-1 and TRBJ2-1, with TRBD1 matching over 10 bases. J was trimmed by 7 bases and V by 6 bases; bases with no gene match: 6. The CDR3 extends over 14 amino acids. Looked up from germline, CDR1 is MGHRA and CDR2 is YSYEKL. The CDR3 protein is CASRRQGAWNEQFF. The CDR3 DNA reads as TGCGCCAGCAGAAGACAGGGGGCTTGGAATGAGCAGTTCTTC.